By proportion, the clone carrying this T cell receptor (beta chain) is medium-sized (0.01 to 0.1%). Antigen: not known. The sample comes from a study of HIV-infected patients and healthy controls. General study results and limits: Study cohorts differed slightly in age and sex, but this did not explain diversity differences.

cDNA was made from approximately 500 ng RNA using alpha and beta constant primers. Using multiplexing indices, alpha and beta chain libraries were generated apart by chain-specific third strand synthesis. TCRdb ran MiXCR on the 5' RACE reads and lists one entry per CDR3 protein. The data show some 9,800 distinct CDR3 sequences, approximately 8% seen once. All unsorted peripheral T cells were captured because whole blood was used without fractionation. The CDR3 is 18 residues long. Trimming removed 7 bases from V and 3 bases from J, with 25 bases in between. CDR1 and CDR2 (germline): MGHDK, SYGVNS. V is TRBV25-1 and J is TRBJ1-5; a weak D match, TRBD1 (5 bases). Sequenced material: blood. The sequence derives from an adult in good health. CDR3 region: CASITPPEPGLYNQPQHF. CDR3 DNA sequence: TGTGCCAGCATCACCCCCCCCGAACCGGGACTGTACAATCAGCCCCAGCATTTT.